Listed below are T cell receptor beta chains from one sample, sequenced in a study of immune characterization of retroperitoneal liposarcoma. TCRdb re-called the PCR reads through MiXCR, storing one row per CDR3 protein. The repertoire holds approximately 11,000 distinct CDR3 sequences, with 30% to 45% as singletons. The sample consisted of tumor tissue. Source of these receptors: a male donor with retroperitoneal liposarcoma. The CDR3 runs from the conserved cysteine through the conserved F or W. A D gene is named only where the DNA matches it firmly. Size tells how often a clone was seen (once, few, many) or the class of an expanded clone, and some rows leave it out.

TRBV6-8,TRBD2,once,16,TRBJ2-3,CASSYHRTSGGLTQYF,TGTGCCAGCAGTTACCATCGGACTAGCGGGGGACTTACGCAGTATTTT
TRBV6-1,-,-,15,TRBJ2-1,CASTLGAGSYNEQFF,TGTGCCAGCACCCTAGGGGCAGGATCCTACAATGAGCAGTTCTTC
TRBV6-1,-,-,9,TRBJ2-7,CASNYEQYF,TGTGCCAGCAACTACGAGCAGTACTTC
TRBV27,-,-,18,TRBJ1-4,CASSLDGGTPHGDEKLFF,TGTGCCAGTAGTTTGGATGGGGGAACACCCCACGGGGATGAAAAACTGTTTTTT
TRBV11-2,-,-,14,TRBJ2-7,CASSFNSGDYEQYF,TGTGCCAGCAGCTTTAACAGTGGGGACTACGAGCAGTACTTC
TRBV27,-,medium-sized,14,TRBJ2-7,CASTRRVGGYEQYF,TGTGCCAGCACCCGACGGGTAGGTGGCTACGAGCAGTACTTC
TRBV6-5,-,-,17,TRBJ2-1,CASSYSRGPSSRNEQFF,TGTGCCAGCAGTTACTCGAGAGGGCCTAGTAGTAGGAATGAGCAGTTCTTC
TRBV6-1,-,few,13,TRBJ2-1,CASSDTQGTEQFF,TGTGCCAGCAGTGACACTCAGGGAACTGAGCAGTTCTTC
TRBV6-1,-,medium-sized,15,TRBJ2-7,CASSEGGDTTYEQYF,TGTGCCAGCAGTGAAGGGGGGGACACCACCTACGAGCAGTACTTC
TRBV6-1,TRBD1,many,14,TRBJ2-1,CASTKTGQQETQFF,TGTGCCAGCACTAAGACGGGACAGCAAGAGACCCAGTTCTTC
TRBV6-1,-,many,13,TRBJ2-5,CASSPRGGETQYF,TGTGCCAGCAGCCCCCGAGGGGGGGAGACCCAGTACTTC
TRBV6-8,-,-,13,TRBJ2-7,CASSGTKKYEQYF,TGTGCCAGCAGTGGTACCAAGAAATACGAGCAGTACTTC
TRBV6-5,-,-,18,TRBJ2-3,CASRRGGPYEFSTDTQYF,TGTGCCAGCAGGCGCGGAGGTCCCTACGAGTTTAGCACAGATACGCAGTATTTT
TRBV7-2,-,-,14,TRBJ2-7,CASSPWRGTYEQYF,TGTGCCAGCAGCCCTTGGAGAGGAACCTACGAGCAGTACTTC
TRBV6-1,TRBD2,-,15,TRBJ2-5,CASSTTSGNAGTQYF,TGTGCCAGCAGTACTACTAGCGGGAATGCAGGGACCCAGTACTTC
TRBV11-3,TRBD1,many,16,TRBJ2-2,CASSGRDRKGTGELFF,TGTGCCAGCAGCGGCCGGGACAGGAAGGGCACCGGGGAGCTGTTTTTT
TRBV7-2,TRBD1,few,16,TRBJ1-2,CASSLVPGGWDYGYTF,TGTGCCAGCAGCTTAGTTCCAGGGGGCTGGGACTATGGCTACACCTTC